This T cell receptor (beta chain) was captured by sequencing in a study of STAT5B mutations in CD4+ large granular lymphocyte leukemia. General study findings and limits: Patient CD4-sorted repertoires stayed more clonal than healthy ones after leukemic-clone removal.

Either unselected PBMC or bead-purified CD4+, CD4+CD8+, CD57+ or CD56+ cells were sequenced. Profiled with immunoSEQ multiplex PCR; TCRdb holds only in-frame clones, not every one. The data show approximately 8,100 clones, with 76% seen just once and 67% held by the top ten. The CDR3 is made up of 15 amino acids. Germline CDR1 reads SEHNR; CDR2 reads FQNEAQ (reference sequence). On this clone: Antigen: not known.

The sequenced sample was PBMCs. J is TRBJ2-5 and V is TRBV7-9, with 8 positions matching TRBD2. Near its end, the DNA agrees better with TRBJ2-7, so the J call may be wrong. This sequence was found in a woman aged 60-75 years with CD4+ T-cell large granular lymphocyte leukemia. The CDR3 DNA reads as TGTGCCAGCAGCCGAATCGAGCGGGGGAACTACGAGCAGTACTTC. This sequence encodes CASSRIERGNYEQYF.